At least ten counts were recorded for the clone carrying this TCR beta chain. What it binds is not known. This specimen belongs to a study of blood T cells in healthy people across ages. Study results and limitations: Roughly linearly, TCR beta diversity per million T cells fell as age increased. Expanded clonotype shifts may have been confounded, as the donors had an unknown CMV status.

The J segment lost 4 bases and the V segment lost 5 bases, leaving 4 bases of the junction unmatched. CDR1 SGHTA and CDR2 FQGNSA come from the germline V gene. This CDR3 spans 14 amino acids. Donors each provided approximately 9.6 milliliters of peripheral blood. At least 6 micrograms of total RNA were extracted per sample. Primers used in a second PCR of roughly 6 to 11 cycles were a sample-barcoded 5' primer and a J-beta primer mix. MiXCR was run by TCRdb on the 5' RACE reads, yielding one entry per CDR3 protein. The sample records around 870,000 distinct CDR3 sequences, around 28% being singletons.

The chain uses TRBV7-2 and TRBJ2-3, with TRBD1 matching 9 bases. The sequence was obtained from a woman older than 75 in good health. Sequencing was done on a sample of blood. The CDR3 DNA follows: TGTGCCAGCAGCCCCGACAGGGGGTCAGATACGCAGTATTTT. Its protein product is CASSPDRGSDTQYF.